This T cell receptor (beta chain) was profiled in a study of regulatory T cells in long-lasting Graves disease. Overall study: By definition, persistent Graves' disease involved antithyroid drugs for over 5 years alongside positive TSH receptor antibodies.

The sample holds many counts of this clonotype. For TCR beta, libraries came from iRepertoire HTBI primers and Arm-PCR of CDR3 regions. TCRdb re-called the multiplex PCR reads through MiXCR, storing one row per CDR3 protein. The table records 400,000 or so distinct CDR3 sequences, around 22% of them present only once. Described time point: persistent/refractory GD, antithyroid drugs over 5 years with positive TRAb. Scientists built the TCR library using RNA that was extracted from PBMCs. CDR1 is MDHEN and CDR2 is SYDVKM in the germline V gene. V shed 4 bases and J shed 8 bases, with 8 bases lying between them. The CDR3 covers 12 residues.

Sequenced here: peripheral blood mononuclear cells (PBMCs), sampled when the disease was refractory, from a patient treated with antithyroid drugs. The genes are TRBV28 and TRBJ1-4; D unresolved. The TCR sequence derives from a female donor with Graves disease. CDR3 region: CASSSGLEKLFF. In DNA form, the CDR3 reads TGTGCCAGCAGTTCCGGACTGGAAAAACTGTTTTTT.